This T cell receptor (beta chain) was captured by sequencing in a study of post-analysis software for immune sequencing data. Study details: Some patients lacked subtype; others had relapsing-remitting, secondary progressive or progressive-relapsing disease.

General study results and limits: Strong co-clustering by F measure linked samples that shared a preparation batch. Patients carried five TRBV segments more frequently than controls did, and TRBV5-6, TRBV5-1 and TRBV20-1 were among them. For normalized Chao1 diversity, multiple sclerosis patients scored significantly lower than controls did.

Libraries were made from TCR beta cDNA, and they carried unique molecular identifiers. Yield was roughly 500,000 cDNA molecules from around 1 to 9.1 million T cells. TCRdb passed the PCR reads through MiXCR, listing each CDR3 protein once. The sample shows about 180,000 distinct CDR3 sequences, 30% of them seen only once. From germline, CDR1 is DFQATT and CDR2 SNEGSKA (reference sequence). The CDR3 length is 12 residues. The V and J ends lost 2 bases and 6 bases respectively, with 10 bases between them. About this clonotype itself: Its target is not known.

The J gene is TRBJ1-1, the V gene TRBV20-1, with D possibly being TRBD1 (6 bases). Sequenced input: blood. The sequence derives from a girl aged 10-17 years with multiple sclerosis. The CDR3 coding sequence is TGCAGTGCTAGACCGACAGGTCCTGAAGCTTTCTTT. Amino acid sequence: CSARPTGPEAFF.